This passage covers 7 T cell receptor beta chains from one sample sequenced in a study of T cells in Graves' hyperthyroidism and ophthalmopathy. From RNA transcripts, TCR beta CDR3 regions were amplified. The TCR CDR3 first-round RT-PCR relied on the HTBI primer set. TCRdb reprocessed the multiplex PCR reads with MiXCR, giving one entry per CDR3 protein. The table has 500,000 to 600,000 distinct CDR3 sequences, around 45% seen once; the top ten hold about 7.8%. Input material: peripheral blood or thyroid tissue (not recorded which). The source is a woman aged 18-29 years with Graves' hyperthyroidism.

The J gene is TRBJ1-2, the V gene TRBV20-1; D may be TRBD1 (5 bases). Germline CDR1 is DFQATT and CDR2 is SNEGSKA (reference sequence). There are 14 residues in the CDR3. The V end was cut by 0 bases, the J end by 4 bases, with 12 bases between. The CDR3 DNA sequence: TGCAGTGCTAGAGATAGTAGGAGGGGCTATGGCTACACCTTC. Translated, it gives CSARDSRRGYGYTF.

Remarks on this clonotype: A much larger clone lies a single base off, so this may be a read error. CDR3 nucleotides: TGTGCCAGCAGCCTACCCCCCGGGACAACCTACGGGCAGTACTTC. This translates into CASSLPPGTTYGQYF. The rearrangement links TRBV7-7 to TRBJ2-7; tentative D call: TRBD1 (6 bases). The CDR3 covers 15 residues. Germline V gene sequence: CDR1 SSHAT, CDR2 FNYEAQ (reference sequence). Supplemented by reference TRBV7-7 and TRBJ2-7, the full variable domain reads GAGVSQSPRYKVTKRGQDVTLRCDPISSHATLYWYQQALGQGPEFLTYFNYEAQPDKSGLPSDRFSAERPEGSISTLTIQRTEQRDSAMYRCASSLPPGTTYGQYFGPGTRLTVT.

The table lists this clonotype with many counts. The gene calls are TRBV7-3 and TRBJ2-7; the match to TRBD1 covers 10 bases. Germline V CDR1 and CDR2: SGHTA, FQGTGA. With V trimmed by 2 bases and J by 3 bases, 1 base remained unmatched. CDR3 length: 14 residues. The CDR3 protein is CASSLGDRGYEQYF. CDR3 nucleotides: TGTGCCAGCAGCTTAGGGGACAGGGGCTACGAGCAGTACTTC.

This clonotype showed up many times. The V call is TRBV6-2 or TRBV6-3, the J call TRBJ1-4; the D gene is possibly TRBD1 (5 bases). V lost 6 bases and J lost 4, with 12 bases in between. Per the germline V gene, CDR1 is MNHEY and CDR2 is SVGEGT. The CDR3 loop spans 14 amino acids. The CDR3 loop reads CASSRWGLNEKLFF. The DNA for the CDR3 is TGTGCCAGCAGCCGTTGGGGCCTTAATGAAAAACTGTTTTTT.

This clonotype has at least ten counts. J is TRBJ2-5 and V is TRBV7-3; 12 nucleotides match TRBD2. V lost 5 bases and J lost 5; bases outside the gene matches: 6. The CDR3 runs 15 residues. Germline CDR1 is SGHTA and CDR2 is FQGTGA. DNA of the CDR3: TGTGCCAGCAGCCGACTAGCGGGAGCCTGGGAGACCCAGTACTTC. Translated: CASSRLAGAWETQYF.

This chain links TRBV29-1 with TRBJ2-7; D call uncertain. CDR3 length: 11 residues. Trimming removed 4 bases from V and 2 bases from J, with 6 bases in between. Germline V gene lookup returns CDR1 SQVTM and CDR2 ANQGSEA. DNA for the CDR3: TGCAGCGTTGGGACGACCTACGAGCAGTACTTC. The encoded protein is CSVGTTYEQYF.

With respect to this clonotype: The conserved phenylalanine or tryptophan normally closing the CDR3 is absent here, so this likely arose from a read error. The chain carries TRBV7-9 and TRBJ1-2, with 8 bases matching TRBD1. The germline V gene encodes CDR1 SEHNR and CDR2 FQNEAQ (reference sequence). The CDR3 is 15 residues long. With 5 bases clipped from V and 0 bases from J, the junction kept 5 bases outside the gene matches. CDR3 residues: CASSEGTGSNYGYTS. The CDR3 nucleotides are TGTGCCAGCAGCGAGGGGACAGGATCTAACTATGGCTACACCTCC.